The T cell receptor (beta chain) described here comes from a study of T-cell reconstitution after alpha-beta-depleted transplantation in children. This clonotype was counted at least ten times. Germline CDR1 reads MNHEY; CDR2 reads SVGAGI. With 4 bases clipped from V and 6 bases from J, the junction kept 12 bases outside the gene matches. The CDR3 covers 15 residues. Library preparation (for TCRbeta) was performed with unique molecular identifiers. Via MiXCR, TCRdb re-called the PCR reads, giving one row per CDR3 protein. This table holds about 200,000 distinct CDR3 sequences, less than 15% found once.

Material: PBMCs from the stem cell graft donor, obtained from the stem cell graft. The chain combines TRBV6-5 with TRBJ2-7; 7 bases agree with TRBD1. The TCR comes from a human donor who donated a stem cell graft to a child with acute lymphoblastic leukemia. In DNA form, the CDR3 reads TGTGCCAGCAGTTTCCACAGGGGCGGTTCTGTCGAGCAGTACTTC. Protein sequence: CASSFHRGGSVEQYF.